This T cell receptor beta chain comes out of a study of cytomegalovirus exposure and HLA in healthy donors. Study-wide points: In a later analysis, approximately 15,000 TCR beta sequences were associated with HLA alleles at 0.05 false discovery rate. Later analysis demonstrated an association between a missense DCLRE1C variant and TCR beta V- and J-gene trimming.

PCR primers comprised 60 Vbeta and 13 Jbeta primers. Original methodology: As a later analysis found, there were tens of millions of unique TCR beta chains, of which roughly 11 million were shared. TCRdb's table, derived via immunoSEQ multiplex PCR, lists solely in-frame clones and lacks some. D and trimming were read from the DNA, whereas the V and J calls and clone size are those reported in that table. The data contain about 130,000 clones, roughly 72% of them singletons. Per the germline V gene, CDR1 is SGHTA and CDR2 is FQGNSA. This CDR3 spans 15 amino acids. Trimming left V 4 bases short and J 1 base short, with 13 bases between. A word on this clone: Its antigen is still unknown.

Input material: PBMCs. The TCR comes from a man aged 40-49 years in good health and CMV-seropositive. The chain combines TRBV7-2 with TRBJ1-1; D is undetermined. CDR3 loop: CASSSSLGGNTEAFF. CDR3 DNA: TGTGCCAGCAGCTCCTCCCTCGGAGGGAACACTGAAGCTTTCTTT. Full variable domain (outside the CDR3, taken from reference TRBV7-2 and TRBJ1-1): GAGVSQSPSNKVTEKGKDVELRCDPISGHTALYWYRQSLGQGLEFLIYFQGNSAPDKSGLPSDRFSAERTGGSVSTLTIQRTQQEDSAVYLCASSSSLGGNTEAFFGQGTRLTVV.